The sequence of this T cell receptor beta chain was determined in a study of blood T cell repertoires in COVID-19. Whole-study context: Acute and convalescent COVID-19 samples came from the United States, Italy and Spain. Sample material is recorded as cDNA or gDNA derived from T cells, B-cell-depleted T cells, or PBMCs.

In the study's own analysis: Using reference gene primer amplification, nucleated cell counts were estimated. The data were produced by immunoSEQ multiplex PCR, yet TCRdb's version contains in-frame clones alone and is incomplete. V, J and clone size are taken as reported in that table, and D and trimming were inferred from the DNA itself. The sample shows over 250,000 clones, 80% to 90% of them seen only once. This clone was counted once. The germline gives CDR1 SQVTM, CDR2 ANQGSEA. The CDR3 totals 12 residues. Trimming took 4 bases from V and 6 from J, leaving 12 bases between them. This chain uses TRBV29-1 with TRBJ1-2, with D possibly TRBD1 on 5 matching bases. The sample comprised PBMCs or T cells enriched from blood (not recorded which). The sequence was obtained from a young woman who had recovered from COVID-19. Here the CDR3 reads CSVAWGGNGYTF. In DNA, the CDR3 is TGCAGCGTTGCTTGGGGGGGGAATGGCTACACCTTC.